The next 24 T cell receptor beta chains were all read from a single sample in a study of cytomegalovirus exposure and HLA in healthy donors. In the PCR, 60 Vbeta and 13 Jbeta primers were used. The table came from immunoSEQ multiplex PCR; TCRdb's copy has only in-frame clones and leaves some out. Among 130,000 or so clones, about two thirds were seen once, and the ten largest hold under 5.5%. The sequenced sample consisted of PBMCs. The receptors stem from a man aged 50 to 59 in good health and CMV-seropositive.

This chain uses TRBV18 with TRBJ1-1, with 7 bases lining up with TRBD1. The V segment lost 6 bases and the J segment 3 bases; nucleotides outside the gene matches: 4. CDR1 is KGHSH, CDR2 LQKENI, per germline. The CDR3 runs 13 residues. This chain's CDR3 is CASSQQGDTEAFF. The CDR3 coding sequence is TGTGCCAGCTCTCAGCAGGGGGACACTGAAGCTTTCTTT.

This clone was recorded only once. The chain recombines TRBV29-1 with TRBJ2-7; D is possibly TRBD1 (5 bases). V was trimmed by 4 bases and J by 4 bases, leaving 11 bases between them. Per germline, CDR1 SQVTM and CDR2 ANQGSEA. CDR3 length: 12 residues. The CDR3 sequence: CSVAAGPYEQYF. As DNA, the CDR3 is TGCAGCGTTGCTGCAGGGCCGTACGAGCAGTACTTC.

This rearrangement joins TRBV19 to TRBJ2-6, with TRBD1 identical over 8 bases. Trimming at V came to 1 base and at J to 1 base, leaving 6 bases not matched to a gene. The CDR3 spans 18 residues. CDR1 and CDR2 (germline): LNHDA, SQIVND (reference sequence). The CDR3 DNA reads TGTGCCAGTAGTATAGGTCAGGGGGCGCCTTCTGGGGCCAACGTCCTGACTTTC. Translation: CASSIGQGAPSGANVLTF. The full variable domain, with the rest looked up from reference TRBV19 and TRBJ2-6, is DGGITQSPKYLFRKEGQNVTLSCEQNLNHDAMYWYRQDPGQGLRLIYYSQIVNDFQKGDIAEGYSVSREKKESFPLTVTSAQKNPTAFYLCASSIGQGAPSGANVLTFGAGSRLTVL.

The chain carries TRBV7-2 and TRBJ2-7, with TRBD2 identical over 10 bases. CDR1 SGHTA and CDR2 FQGNSA come from the germline V gene. CDR3 size: 15 residues. V lost 1 base and J lost 5; bases outside the gene matches: 5. The CDR3 DNA reads as TGTGCCAGCAGCTTAGAACTAGCGGGATATGACGAGCAGTACTTC. It is translated as CASSLELAGYDEQYF.

The J gene is TRBJ1-1, the V gene TRBV5-6, with TRBD1 matching 7 bases. CDR1 is SGHDT, CDR2 YYEEEE, per germline. The CDR3 totals 13 residues. V lost 4 bases, J lost 4 bases, and 4 bases stayed unmatched. The CDR3 DNA reads as TGTGCCAGCAGCGGCAACAGGGGCACTGAAGCTTTCTTT. It codes for CASSGNRGTEAFF.

Points on this clone: Germline is not matched at one junction end, which may reflect a read error. This chain uses TRBV7-9 with TRBJ2-1; TRBD1 matches 9 bases. The CDR3 length is 16 residues. Germline loops: CDR1 SEHNR, CDR2 FQNEAQ (reference sequence). CDR3 sequence reads: CSSSSARDRDYNEQFF. The CDR3, as DNA: TGTTCCAGCAGCTCAGCCCGGGACAGGGACTACAATGAGCAGTTCTTC.

The chain links TRBV18 to TRBJ2-1, with unresolved D. V lost 3 bases and J lost 7, with 7 bases in between. There are 12 residues in the CDR3. The germline V gene has CDR1 KGHSH and CDR2 LQKENI. CDR3 amino acids: CASSPLGNEQFF. In DNA, the CDR3 is TGTGCCAGCTCACCGCTAGGAAATGAGCAGTTCTTC.

The chain links TRBV27 to TRBJ2-1; 11 bases align to TRBD2. V lost 6 bases to trimming and J lost 4 bases; unmatched junction nucleotides: 5. Germline V gene lookup returns CDR1 MNHEY and CDR2 SMNVEV (reference sequence). The CDR3 runs 15 residues. CDR3 DNA: TGTGCCAGCAGCCACGGGACTAGCGGATACAATGAGCAGTTCTTC. The encoded protein is CASSHGTSGYNEQFF.

The chain recombines TRBV5-1 with TRBJ2-3, with 10 bases lining up with TRBD2. Germline assignment: CDR1 SGHRS and CDR2 YFSETQ. The CDR3 is made up of 16 amino acids. After removal of 2 bases from V and 3 bases from J, the junction contained 6 bases not matched to a gene. In DNA form, the CDR3 reads TGCGCCAGCAGCTTTGTCCTAGCGGGGGTAACAGATACGCAGTATTTT. Protein: CASSFVLAGVTDTQYF.

The J gene is TRBJ2-7, the V gene TRBV25-1; 10 positions match TRBD1. CDR3 length equals 14 residues. Unmatched junction bases numbered 6, after V lost 6 bases and J lost 4 bases. In germline, CDR1 is MGHDK, CDR2 SYGVNS. CDR3 sequence: CASSSGTGAYEQYF. The DNA for the CDR3 is TGTGCCAGCAGCTCCGGGACAGGGGCTTACGAGCAGTACTTC.

This clone was recorded once. This chain joins TRBV7-2 and TRBJ2-7; TRBD1 might be the D (7 bases). The V gene lost 5 bases and the J gene lost 0 bases, with 20 bases spanning the gap. CDR3 size: 17 residues. Germline V gives CDR1 SGHTA, CDR2 FQGNSA. The CDR3, as DNA: TGTGCCAGCAGCACCAGGGGGGTCATGGACAACTCCTACGAGCAGTACTTC. Residues: CASSTRGVMDNSYEQYF.

The V and J genes are TRBV9 and TRBJ1-2; 11 bases are shared with TRBD1. This CDR3 has 16 residues. V was pared by 4 bases and J by 6 bases, with 11 bases of the junction left unmatched. Looked up from germline, CDR1 is SGDLS and CDR2 is YYNGEE. CDR3 protein: CASSSPGTGGWDGYTF. In nucleotides, the CDR3 is TGTGCCAGCAGCTCACCTGGGACAGGGGGATGGGATGGCTACACCTTC.

The chain couples TRBV5-1 to TRBJ1-1, with TRBD1 matching over 8 bases. V lost 5 bases, J lost 10 bases, and 10 bases stayed unmatched. This CDR3 region has 13 residues. Germline V lookup: CDR1 SGHRS, CDR2 YFSETQ. The CDR3: CASRPGQGAGAFF. CDR3 bases: TGCGCCAGCAGACCTGGGCAGGGGGCCGGAGCTTTCTTT.

The V and J genes are TRBV7-2 and TRBJ2-6; 8 nucleotides align to TRBD1. The CDR3 spans 15 residues. V shed 5 bases and J 2 bases; nucleotides not matched to a gene: 2. Germline loops: CDR1 SGHTA, CDR2 FQGNSA. CDR3 sequence reads: CASSPDRAGANVLTF. CDR3 nucleotide sequence: TGTGCCAGCAGCCCGGACAGGGCTGGGGCCAACGTCCTGACTTTC.

CDR3 region: CASSSRGSPSTDTQYF. CDR3 sequence (DNA): TGCGCCAGCAGCTCCCGGGGTAGTCCTAGCACAGATACGCAGTATTTT. The chain has TRBV5-1 and TRBJ2-3; a possible D gene is TRBD2 (5 bases). The V and J ends lost 3 bases and 0 bases respectively, with 14 bases between them. The germline gives CDR1 SGHRS, CDR2 YFSETQ. The CDR3 consists of 16 residues.

The genes are TRBV18 and TRBJ1-3; tentative D call: TRBD1 (5 bases). CDR1 and CDR2 from the germline V gene are KGHSH and LQKENI. The CDR3 spans 15 residues. The V gene lost 6 bases and the J gene lost 4 bases, with 16 bases spanning the gap. Written as DNA, the CDR3 is TGTGCCAGCTCCCGAGACAGTGGGTCAGGAAACACCATATATTTT. Amino acid sequence: CASSRDSGSGNTIYF.

There are a few counts of this clone. The chain joins TRBV2 to TRBJ2-1, with 8 bases lining up with TRBD2. CDR1 SNHLY and CDR2 FYNNEI come from the germline V gene. CDR3 size: 16 residues. Losses at the gene ends were 6 bases for V and 6 bases for J; bases not matched to a gene: 13. Here the CDR3 DNA reads TGTGCCAGCAGGCTCGAAGGAGCGGGAGTGGGCAATGAGCAGTTCTTC. This encodes CASRLEGAGVGNEQFF.

The chain couples TRBV10-2 to TRBJ2-2; D is possibly TRBD2 (6 bases). Germline CDR1 WSHSY, CDR2 SAAADI. Trimming removed 6 bases from V and 6 bases from J, with 14 bases in between. The CDR3 runs to 14 residues. CDR3: CASRSRGRPGELFF. DNA for the CDR3: TGCGCCAGCAGATCGCGGGGAAGGCCCGGGGAGCTGTTTTTT.

Only a few counts were recorded for this clone. V is TRBV7-9 and J is TRBJ2-7; a weak D match, TRBD2 (7 bases). CDR1 and CDR2 from the germline V gene are SEHNR and FQNEAQ (reference sequence). V lost 4 bases and J lost 0, with 19 bases in between. This CDR3 is 17 amino acids long. CDR3 amino acids: CASSSTGGGALSYEQYF. The CDR3 nucleotides are TGTGCCAGCAGCTCCACGGGGGGCGGAGCACTCTCCTACGAGCAGTACTTC.

V and J are TRBV6-5 and TRBJ2-5; 8 nucleotides agree with TRBD1. Trimming cost V 6 bases and J 5 bases; bases outside gene matches: 5. This CDR3 has 13 residues. Germline loops: CDR1 MNHEY, CDR2 SVGAGI. CDR3 bases: TGTGCCAGCAGACCAGGGGGCGGGGAGACCCAGTACTTC. Amino acid sequence: CASRPGGGETQYF.

The chain joins TRBV9 to TRBJ2-5; possibly TRBD2 for D (6 bases). The length of the CDR3 is 11 residues. Germline V CDR1 and CDR2: SGDLS, YYNGEE. With 4 bases removed from V and 7 bases from J, the gap between germline ends came to 8 bases. CDR3 region: CASSLGGTQYF. CDR3 nucleotide sequence: TGTGCCAGCAGCTTGGGAGGGACCCAGTACTTC.

The V gene is TRBV6-5, the J gene TRBJ1-2; possibly TRBD1 for D (6 bases). V lost 8 bases and J 2 bases, leaving 12 bases between the germline ends. This CDR3 has 13 amino acids. The V gene's germline CDR1 is MNHEY and CDR2 SVGAGI. The CDR3, as DNA: TGTGCCAGCCAAAGACAGGTGAACTATGGCTACACCTTC. Its protein is CASQRQVNYGYTF.

The chain couples TRBV19 to TRBJ1-5; 9 bases map to TRBD1. The CDR3 length is 15 residues. The ends lost 7 bases at V and 6 bases at J; junction bases unmatched: 10. CDR1 LNHDA and CDR2 SQIVND come from the germline V gene (reference sequence). CDR3: CASMVTGGGSQPQHF. The CDR3 coding sequence is TGTGCCAGTATGGTGACAGGGGGAGGGAGTCAGCCCCAGCATTTT. The complete variable domain, with remaining parts taken from reference TRBV19 and TRBJ1-5, reads DGGITQSPKYLFRKEGQNVTLSCEQNLNHDAMYWYRQDPGQGLRLIYYSQIVNDFQKGDIAEGYSVSREKKESFPLTVTSAQKNPTAFYLCASMVTGGGSQPQHFGDGTRLSIL.

The rearrangement links TRBV7-2 to TRBJ1-6; the match to TRBD1 covers 8 bases. CDR1 and CDR2 (germline): SGHTA, FQGNSA. This CDR3 contains 14 residues. With 5 bases clipped from V and 12 bases from J, the junction kept 9 bases outside the gene matches. CDR3 sequence: CASSQGQGGRPLHF. DNA for the CDR3: TGTGCCAGCAGCCAAGGACAGGGTGGGAGACCCCTCCACTTT.